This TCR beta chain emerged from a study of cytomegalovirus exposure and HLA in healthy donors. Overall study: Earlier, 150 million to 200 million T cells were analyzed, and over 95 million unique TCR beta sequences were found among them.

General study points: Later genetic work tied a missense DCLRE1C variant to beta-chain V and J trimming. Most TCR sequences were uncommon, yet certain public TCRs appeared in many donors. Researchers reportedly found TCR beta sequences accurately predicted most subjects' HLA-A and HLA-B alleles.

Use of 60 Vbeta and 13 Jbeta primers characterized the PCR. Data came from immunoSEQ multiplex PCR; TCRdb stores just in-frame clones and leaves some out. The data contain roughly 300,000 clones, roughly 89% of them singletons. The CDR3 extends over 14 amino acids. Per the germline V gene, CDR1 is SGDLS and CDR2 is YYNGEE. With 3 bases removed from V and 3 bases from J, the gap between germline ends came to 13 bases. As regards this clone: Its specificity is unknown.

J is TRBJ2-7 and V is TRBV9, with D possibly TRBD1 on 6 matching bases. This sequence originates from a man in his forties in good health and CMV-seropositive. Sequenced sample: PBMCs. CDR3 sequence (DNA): TGTGCCAGCAGCGGACAAGGGGGAGACTACGAGCAGTACTTC. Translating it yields CASSGQGGDYEQYF.